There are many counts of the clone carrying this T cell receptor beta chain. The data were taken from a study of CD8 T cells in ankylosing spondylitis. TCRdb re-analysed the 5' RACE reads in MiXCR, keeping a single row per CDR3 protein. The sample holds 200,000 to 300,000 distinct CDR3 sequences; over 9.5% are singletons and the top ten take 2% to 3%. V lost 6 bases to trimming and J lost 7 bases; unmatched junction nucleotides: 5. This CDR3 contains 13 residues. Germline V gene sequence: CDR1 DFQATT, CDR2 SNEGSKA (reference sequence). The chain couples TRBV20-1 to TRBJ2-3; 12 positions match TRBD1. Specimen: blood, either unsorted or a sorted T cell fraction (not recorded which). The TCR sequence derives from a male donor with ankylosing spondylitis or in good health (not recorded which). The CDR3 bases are TGCAGTGCCGAGGGACAGGGGGCAAATACGCAGTATTTT. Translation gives CSAEGQGANTQYF.